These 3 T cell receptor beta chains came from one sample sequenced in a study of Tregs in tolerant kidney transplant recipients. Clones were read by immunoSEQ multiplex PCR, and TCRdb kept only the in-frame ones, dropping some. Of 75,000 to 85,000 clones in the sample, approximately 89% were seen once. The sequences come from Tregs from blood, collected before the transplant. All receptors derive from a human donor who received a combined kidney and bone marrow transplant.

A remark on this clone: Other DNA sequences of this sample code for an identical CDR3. CDR3 sequence reads: CASTLVGGLYEQYF. CDR3 DNA: TGTGCCAGCACCTTAGTGGGAGGCCTGTACGAGCAGTACTTC. This chain links TRBV28 with TRBJ2-7; TRBD2 might be the D (6 bases). V dropped 7 bases and J dropped 4 bases, with 17 bases sitting between them. The germline CDR1 and CDR2 sequences are MDHEN and SYDVKM. CDR3 length: 14 amino acids.

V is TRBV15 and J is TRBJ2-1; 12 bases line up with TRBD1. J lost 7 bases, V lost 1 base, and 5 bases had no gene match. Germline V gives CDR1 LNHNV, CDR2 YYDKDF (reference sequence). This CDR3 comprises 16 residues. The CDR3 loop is CATSRAGQGARNEQFF. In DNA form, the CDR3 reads TGTGCCACCAGCAGAGCGGGACAGGGGGCAAGGAATGAGCAGTTCTTC.

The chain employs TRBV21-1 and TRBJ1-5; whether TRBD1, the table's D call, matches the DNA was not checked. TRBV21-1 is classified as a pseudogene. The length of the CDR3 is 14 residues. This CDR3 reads CASSTRKNSQPQHF. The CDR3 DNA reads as TGTGCCAGCAGCACCCGCAAAAACAGTCAGCCCCAGCATTTT.